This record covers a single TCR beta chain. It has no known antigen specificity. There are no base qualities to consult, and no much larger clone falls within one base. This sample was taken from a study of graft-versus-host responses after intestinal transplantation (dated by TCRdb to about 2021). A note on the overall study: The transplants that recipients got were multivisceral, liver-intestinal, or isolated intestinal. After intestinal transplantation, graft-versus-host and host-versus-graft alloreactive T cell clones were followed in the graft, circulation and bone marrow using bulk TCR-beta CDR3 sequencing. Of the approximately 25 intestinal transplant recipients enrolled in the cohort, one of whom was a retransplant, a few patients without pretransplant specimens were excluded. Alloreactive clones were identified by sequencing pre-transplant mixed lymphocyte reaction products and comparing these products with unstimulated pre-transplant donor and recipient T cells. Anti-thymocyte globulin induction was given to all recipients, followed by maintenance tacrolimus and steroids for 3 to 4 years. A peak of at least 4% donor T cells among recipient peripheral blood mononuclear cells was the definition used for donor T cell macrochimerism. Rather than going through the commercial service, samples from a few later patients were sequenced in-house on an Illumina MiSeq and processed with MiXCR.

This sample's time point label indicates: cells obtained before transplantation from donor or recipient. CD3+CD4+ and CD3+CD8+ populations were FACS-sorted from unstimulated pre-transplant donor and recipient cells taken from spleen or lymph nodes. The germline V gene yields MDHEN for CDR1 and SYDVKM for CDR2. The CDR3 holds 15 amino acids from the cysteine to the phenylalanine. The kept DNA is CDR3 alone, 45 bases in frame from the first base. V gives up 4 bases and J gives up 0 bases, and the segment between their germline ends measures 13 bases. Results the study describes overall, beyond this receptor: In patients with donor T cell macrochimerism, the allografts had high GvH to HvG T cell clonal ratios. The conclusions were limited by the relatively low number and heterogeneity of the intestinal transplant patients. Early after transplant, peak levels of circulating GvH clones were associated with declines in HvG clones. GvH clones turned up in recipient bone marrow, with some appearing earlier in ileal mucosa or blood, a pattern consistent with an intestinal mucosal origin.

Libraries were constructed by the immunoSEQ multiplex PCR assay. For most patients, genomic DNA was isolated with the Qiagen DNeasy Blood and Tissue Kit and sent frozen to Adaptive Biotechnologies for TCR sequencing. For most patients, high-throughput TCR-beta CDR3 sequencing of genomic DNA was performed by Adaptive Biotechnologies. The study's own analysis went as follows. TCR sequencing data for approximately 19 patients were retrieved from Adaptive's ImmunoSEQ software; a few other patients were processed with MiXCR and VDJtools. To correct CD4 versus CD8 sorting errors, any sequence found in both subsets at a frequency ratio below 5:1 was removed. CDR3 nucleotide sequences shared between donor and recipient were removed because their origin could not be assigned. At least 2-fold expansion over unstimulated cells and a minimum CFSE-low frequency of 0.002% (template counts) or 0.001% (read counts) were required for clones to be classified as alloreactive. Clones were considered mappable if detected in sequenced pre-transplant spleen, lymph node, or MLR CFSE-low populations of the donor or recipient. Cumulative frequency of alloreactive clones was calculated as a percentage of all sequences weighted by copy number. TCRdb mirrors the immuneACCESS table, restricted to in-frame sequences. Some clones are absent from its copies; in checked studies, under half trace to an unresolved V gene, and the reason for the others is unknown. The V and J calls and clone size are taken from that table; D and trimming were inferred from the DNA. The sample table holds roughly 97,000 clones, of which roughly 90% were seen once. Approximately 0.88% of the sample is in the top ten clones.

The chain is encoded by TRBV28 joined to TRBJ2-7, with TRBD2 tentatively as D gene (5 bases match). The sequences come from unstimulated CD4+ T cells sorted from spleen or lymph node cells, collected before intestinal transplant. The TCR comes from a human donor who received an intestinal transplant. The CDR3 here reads CASSSPGGVSYEQYF. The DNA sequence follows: TGTGCCAGCAGTTCCCCAGGAGGAGTCTCCTACGAGCAGTACTTC.